Following are 2 T cell receptor beta chains from one sample sequenced in a study of blood T cell repertoires in COVID-19. Method: immunoSEQ multiplex PCR; TCRdb's copy keeps in-frame clones and lacks some. The table has 220,000 or so clones, around four fifths seen once. Sequencing used peripheral blood. All receptors derive from a woman aged 55-70 years who had recovered from COVID-19.

The chain has TRBV5-1 and TRBJ2-5; TRBD2 agrees at 11 bases. This CDR3 has 16 residues. Trimming took 0 bases from V and 5 from J; bases not matched to a gene: 6. CDR1 is SGHRS, CDR2 YFSETQ, per germline. CDR3 in amino acids: CASSLGLAGISETQYF. CDR3 nucleotide sequence: TGCGCCAGCAGCTTGGGACTAGCGGGGATCTCGGAGACCCAGTACTTC.

The chain couples TRBV29-1 to TRBJ1-2; D is ambiguous. Trimming stripped 2 bases from V and 0 bases from J, with 10 bases between. The CDR3 spans 14 residues. Germline V gives CDR1 SQVTM, CDR2 ANQGSEA. CDR3 region: CSVELDFPNYGYTF. CDR3 nucleotides: TGCAGCGTTGAACTGGACTTTCCTAACTATGGCTACACCTTC.